The clone carrying this T cell receptor beta chain has just a few counts. Generated by immunoSEQ multiplex PCR, the TCRdb table keeps only in-frame clones and is missing some. Of 90,000 to 150,000 clones listed, more than 65% are singletons. The data derive from a study of radiotherapy plus CTLA-4 blockade in lung cancer. On the study more broadly: Objective response rate was roughly 19%; disease control rate, 25% to 35%.

The V and J ends lost 8 bases and 4 bases respectively, with 11 bases between them. Germline CDR1 reads MDHEN; CDR2 reads SYDVKM. The CDR3 is 12 residues long. This chain uses TRBV28 with TRBJ1-2, with D tentatively TRBD1 (6 bases). The specimen comprised peripheral blood, sampled from a patient treated with radiotherapy plus ipilimumab. The TCR sequence derives from a human donor with non-small cell lung cancer who had a partial response to radiotherapy plus ipilimumab. The CDR3 nucleotides are TGTGCCAGCTATAGGGGGAGCTATGGCTACACCTTC. It encodes CASYRGSYGYTF.